This TCR beta chain is from a study of neoadjuvant anti-PD-1 for oral cavity cancer. General study results and limits: Each response group had just a few patients in TCR analyses.

V was clipped by 4 bases and J by 0 bases, with 13 bases between them. Germline V gene sequence: CDR1 SGHTS, CDR2 YDEGEE. The CDR3 is 16 amino acids. Sequencing was performed with immunoSEQ multiplex PCR; in TCRdb, only in-frame clones are kept and a portion is missing. The table has thousands of clones, around 69% seen once. Of note for this clone: The antigen is undetermined.

Time point of the sample: after neoadjuvant nivolumab, at surgical resection. The TCR originated in a person aged 35-79 years with oral cavity squamous cell carcinoma. The gene calls are TRBV5-8 and TRBJ2-2; D ambiguous. Sequenced material: PBMCs, taken after nivolumab (anti-PD-1) treatment. As DNA, the CDR3 is TGTGCCAGCAGCCCTGGACCGAAATCGAACACCGGGGAGCTGTTTTTT. Translation: CASSPGPKSNTGELFF. The whole variable domain, filled in from reference TRBV5-8 and TRBJ2-2, reads EAGVTQSPTHLIKTRGQQATLRCSPISGHTSVYWYQQALGLGLQFLLWYDEGEERNRGNFPPRFSGRQFPNYSSELNVNALELEDSALYLCASSPGPKSNTGELFFGEGSRLTVL.